These 7 T cell receptor beta chains were sequenced from one sample in a study of blood T cell repertoires in COVID-19 (dated by TCRdb to 2019 to 2021). Library prep was done by the immunoSEQ multiplex PCR assay. TCRdb stores this immuneACCESS table with in-frame sequences only. Part of the clones is absent; in the studies checked, under half of the shortfall reflects unresolved V genes, and no reason is known for the rest. Across this sample there are approximately 310,000 clones, with around 87% seen only once. Of the sample, around 7.8% is held by the ten largest clones. Specimen: peripheral blood. The receptors here all came from a woman aged 45-59 years who had recovered from COVID-19.

This clone came up once. This chain uses TRBV5-1 with TRBJ1-6; the match to TRBD1 covers 9 bases. The trim removed 1 base at V and 8 bases at J, leaving 4 bases unmatched. Germline V lookup: CDR1 SGHRS, CDR2 YFSETQ. The CDR3 spans 15 residues. CDR3 loop: CASSLSGQGYSPLHF. The CDR3 nucleotides read TGCGCCAGCAGCTTGTCGGGACAGGGTTATTCACCCCTCCACTTT.

The rearrangement joins TRBV10-1 to TRBJ1-1; 7 bases map to TRBD1. Germline trimming cut 6 bases from V and 1 base from J; bases unmatched to any gene: 5. Germline CDR1 WNHNN, CDR2 SYGVQD (reference sequence). This CDR3 has 14 residues. The CDR3 DNA reads as TGCGCCAGCAGGCCCGGGACAGAGAACACTGAAGCTTTCTTT. The encoded protein is CASRPGTENTEAFF.

The rearrangement joins TRBV3-1 (or the pseudogene TRBV3-2) to TRBJ1-2; TRBD1 might be the D (5 bases). The CDR3 totals 13 residues. Trimming removed 6 bases from V and 4 bases from J, with 12 bases in between. Germline V gene data show CDR1 as LGHDT and CDR2 as YNNKEL (reference sequence). CDR3 DNA: TGTGCCAGCAGATCAGGGAATCGCTATGGCTACACCTTC. It encodes CASRSGNRYGYTF.

The chain employs TRBV24-1 and TRBJ2-7; TRBD2 might be the D (5 bases). Germline V gene data show CDR1 as KGHDR and CDR2 as SFDVKD. V lost 4 bases to trimming and J lost 5 bases, with 8 bases between them. This CDR3 is built from 12 residues. CDR3 DNA: TGTGCCACCAGTGACGGACTTCACGAGCAGTACTTC. This translates into CATSDGLHEQYF.

CDR3 sequence: CASSTLDSLREAFF. The CDR3 nucleotides are TGTGCCAGCAGTACCCTTGACAGTCTAAGAGAAGCTTTCTTT. V usage is TRBV28 and J usage is TRBJ1-1; D is perhaps TRBD1 (5 bases). The CDR3 consists of 14 residues. From germline, CDR1 is MDHEN and CDR2 SYDVKM. Trimming shortened V by 5 bases and J by 8 bases, and 18 bases separated the two germline ends. Filled out from reference TRBV28 and TRBJ1-1, the complete variable domain reads DVKVTQSSRYLVKRTGEKVFLECVQDMDHENMFWYRQDPGLGLRLIYFSYDVKMKEKGDIPEGYSVSREKKERFSLILESASTNQTSMYLCASSTLDSLREAFFGQGTRLTVV.

The chain links TRBV16 to TRBJ1-3; TRBD1 agrees at 7 bases. V lost 5 bases and J lost 0; bases outside the gene matches: 7. Germline-derived CDR1 and CDR2 are KGHSY and FQNENV. This CDR3 contains 16 residues. The CDR3 spells CASSVGQKASGNTIYF. The CDR3 DNA reads as TGTGCCAGCAGCGTGGGACAGAAAGCCTCTGGAAACACCATATATTTT.

The chain uses TRBV15 and TRBJ1-1; 9 bases fit TRBD1. This CDR3 has 15 amino acids. The V and J ends lost 2 bases and 3 bases, in that order; junction bases with no gene match: 4. Germline values: CDR1 LNHNV, CDR2 YYDKDF (reference sequence). The DNA of the CDR3 is TGTGCCACCAGCAGAAATACAGGGGGCTACACTGAAGCTTTCTTT. Translated: CATSRNTGGYTEAFF.